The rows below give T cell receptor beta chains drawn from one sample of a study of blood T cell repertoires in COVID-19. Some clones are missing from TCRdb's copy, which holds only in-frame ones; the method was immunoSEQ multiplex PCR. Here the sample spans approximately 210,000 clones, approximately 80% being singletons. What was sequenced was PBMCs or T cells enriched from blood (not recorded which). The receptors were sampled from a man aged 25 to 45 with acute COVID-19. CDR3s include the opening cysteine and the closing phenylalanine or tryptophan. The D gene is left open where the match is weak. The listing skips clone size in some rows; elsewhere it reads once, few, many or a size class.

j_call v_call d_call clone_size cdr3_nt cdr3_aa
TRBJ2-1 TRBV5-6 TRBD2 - TGTGCCAGCAGCTTCACTAGCGACGATGAGCAGTTCTTC CASSFTSDDEQFF
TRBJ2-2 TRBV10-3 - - TGTGCCATCACCCCCTCGGGGGAAGGGGAGCTGTTTTTT CAITPSGEGELFF
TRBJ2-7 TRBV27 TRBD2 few TGTGCCAGCAGTTTAAAGCCTAGCGGCTACGAGCAGTACTTC CASSLKPSGYEQYF
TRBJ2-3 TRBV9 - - TGTGCCAGCAGCCCAAGTGGAGGTCACACAGATACGCAGTATTTT CASSPSGGHTDTQYF
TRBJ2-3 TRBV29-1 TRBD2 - TGCAGCGTTTCACTAGCGGGGGGTTACACAGATACGCAGTATTTT CSVSLAGGYTDTQYF
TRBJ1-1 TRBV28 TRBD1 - TGTGCCAGCGGGGGGACAGCTATGAACACTGAAGCTTTCTTT CASGGTAMNTEAFF
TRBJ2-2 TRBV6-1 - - TGTGCCAGCAGTCTGGTTTCAGGGGTCTCCGGGGAGCTGTTTTTT CASSLVSGVSGELFF
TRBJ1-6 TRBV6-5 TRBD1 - TGTGCCAGCAGTTACTTCTTGGGACAGGGAATTCTGGCCCTCCACTTT CASSYFLGQGILALHF
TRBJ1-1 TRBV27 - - TGTGCCAGCAGTCCTCGAGGAGCAGGACTTGGGAACACTGAAGCTTTCTTT CASSPRGAGLGNTEAFF
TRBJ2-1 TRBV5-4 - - TGTGCCAGCAGCTATGTAGGCGGAACCTACAATGAGCAGTTCTTC CASSYVGGTYNEQFF
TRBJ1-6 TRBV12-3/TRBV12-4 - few TGTGCCAGCAGTTCCCTCGATTCACCCCTCCACTTT CASSSLDSPLHF
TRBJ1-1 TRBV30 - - TGTGCCTGGGCGACAGGTCGCGTAGCTTTCTTT CAWATGRVAFF
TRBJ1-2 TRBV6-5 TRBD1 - TGTGCCAGCAGGCGGGACAGTGCCACCTATGGCTACACCTTC CASRRDSATYGYTF
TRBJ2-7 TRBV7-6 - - TGTGCCAGCAGCTTAGAAGCAGAGGACTACGAGCAGTACTTC CASSLEAEDYEQYF
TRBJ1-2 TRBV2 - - TGTGCCAGCGGGCAGGGTGTTTCCTATGGCTACACCTTC CASGQGVSYGYTF
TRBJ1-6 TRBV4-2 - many TGTGCCAGCAGCCAAGACATCTATAATTCACCCCTCCACTTT CASSQDIYNSPLHF
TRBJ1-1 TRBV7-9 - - TGTGCCAGCAGCTTAAAGGGGATCAACACTGAAGCTTTCTTT CASSLKGINTEAFF
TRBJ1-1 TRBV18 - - TGTGCCAGCTCACCTGGACACTATGAAGCTTTCTTT CASSPGHYEAFF
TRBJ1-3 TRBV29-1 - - TGCAGCGTTGAAGATCAGGGAGGAAACACCATATATTTT CSVEDQGGNTIYF
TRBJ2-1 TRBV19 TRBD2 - TGTGCCAGTAGTAGGACTAGCGATAATGAGCAGTTCTTC CASSRTSDNEQFF
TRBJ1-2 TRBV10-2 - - TGCGCCAGCAGTGAGGGCAGTGTTTGGGGCTACACCTTC CASSEGSVWGYTF
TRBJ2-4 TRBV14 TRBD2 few TGTGCCAGCAGCCAAGCGAGCGGGGGGCTTCGCATTCAGTACTTC CASSQASGGLRIQYF
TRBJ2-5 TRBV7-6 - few TGTGCCAGCAGCTTAGGGGGCCCGGGGGTGGAGACCCAGTACTTC CASSLGGPGVETQYF
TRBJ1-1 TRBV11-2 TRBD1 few TGTGCCAGCAGCTCCAGGGGGCCTAACACTGAAGCTTTCTTT CASSSRGPNTEAFF
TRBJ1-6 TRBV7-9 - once TGTGCCAGCAGCTCGTTTGAGACACCCCTCCACTTT CASSSFETPLHF
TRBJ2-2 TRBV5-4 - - TGTGCCAGCAGCTTGTATCTAGCTAGCGGGGAGCTGTTTTTT CASSLYLASGELFF
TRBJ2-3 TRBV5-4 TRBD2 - TGTGCCAGCAGCTTGGAGCCCATAGCGGGCCCCACAGATACGCAGTATTTT CASSLEPIAGPTDTQYF
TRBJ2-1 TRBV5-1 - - TGCGCCAGCAGCTTGGTAGCGGTGGGGTCCAATGAGCAGTTCTTC CASSLVAVGSNEQFF
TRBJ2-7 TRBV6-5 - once TGTGCCAGCAGGAGGGGACAAGTCTCCTACGAGCAGTACTTC CASRRGQVSYEQYF
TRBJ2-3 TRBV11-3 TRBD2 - TGTGCCAGCAGCTTACTAGCGGGGGGAGTCACAGATACGCAGTATTTT CASSLLAGGVTDTQYF
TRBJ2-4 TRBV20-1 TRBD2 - TGCAGTGCTAGTCACGGGCTAGCGGGGGAGAGAGCCAAAAACATTCAGTACTTC CSASHGLAGERAKNIQYF
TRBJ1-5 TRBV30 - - TGTGCCTGGAGTGGAAGCCAGGGGATTTATAGCAATCAGCCCCAGCATTTT CAWSGSQGIYSNQPQHF
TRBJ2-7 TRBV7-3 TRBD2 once TGTGCCAGCAGTGTAGCGGGAGCTCCCCGATACGAGCAGTACTTC CASSVAGAPRYEQYF
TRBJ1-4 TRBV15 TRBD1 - TGTGCCACCAGCAGGCATACCGGGACAGGGGGCGAAAAACTGTTTTTT CATSRHTGTGGEKLFF
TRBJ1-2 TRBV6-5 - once TGTGCCAGCAGTTATAAAAGGGGAAACTATGGCTACACCTTC CASSYKRGNYGYTF